This section outlines one TCR beta chain sequence together with its context. The sample belongs to a study of blood T cell repertoires in COVID-19. As for the study in general: T cells, B-cell-depleted T cells, or PBMCs provided the cDNA or gDNA that served as material.

Authors' processing steps: Using reference gene primer amplification, nucleated cell counts were estimated. TCRdb keeps only in-frame clones here, not all; method: immunoSEQ multiplex PCR. The V and J calls and clone size come from that table; D and trimming were worked out from the DNA. The table includes over 70,000 clones, 80% detected once. The CDR3 spans 14 residues. V dropped 6 bases and J dropped 2 bases, with 13 bases sitting between them. CDR1 is MGHDK and CDR2 is SYGVNS in the germline V gene. The specimen sequenced was peripheral blood. The origin of this receptor is a man between 65 and 79 years old who had recovered from COVID-19. The V call is TRBV25-1, the J call TRBJ2-5; weak D call: TRBD2 (5 bases). The CDR3 DNA is TGTGCCAGCAGCCGGGATTTTGGGCAAGAGACCCAGTACTTC. Translated: CASSRDFGQETQYF.